A single sample gave rise to the 10 T cell receptor beta chains below, sequenced in a study of T cells in Graves' hyperthyroidism and ophthalmopathy. Amplified regions were TCR beta CDR3 sequences from RNA transcripts. RT-PCR in the first round (using the HTBI primer set) targeted the TCR CDR3. One entry per CDR3 protein results from TCRdb running MiXCR on the multiplex PCR reads. The sample shows hundreds of thousands of distinct CDR3 sequences, under 15% of them seen only once. Material: blood. Every receptor here comes from a young man with Graves' ophthalmopathy.

V is TRBV29-1 and J is TRBJ2-2, with D unclear. The CDR3 sequence is 12 residues long. V dropped 4 bases and J dropped 5 bases, with 8 bases sitting between them. The germline V gene has CDR1 SQVTM and CDR2 ANQGSEA. The CDR3 DNA is TGCAGCGTTGGTAGGGCTACCGGGGAGCTGTTTTTT. This gives the protein CSVGRATGELFF.

On this clonotype: A much larger clonotype is one base distant, so this may be a read error. This chain joins TRBV18 and TRBJ2-3; D is uncertain. CDR1 and CDR2 from the germline V gene are KGHSH and LQKENI. The V and J ends lost 7 bases and 0 bases respectively, with 14 bases between them. This CDR3 is 15 amino acids long. DNA of the CDR3: TGTGCCAGCTTTCCCGACTCGGAAAGCACAGATACGCAGTATTTT. Translated, it gives CASFPDSESTDTQYF.

This clonotype showed up just a few times. J is TRBJ2-1 and V is TRBV7-9; D call uncertain. The CDR3 loop spans 15 amino acids. Trimming cost V 3 bases and J 0 bases, with 9 bases left between them. CDR1 SEHNR and CDR2 FQNEAQ come from the germline V gene (reference sequence). CDR3 coding DNA: TGTGCCAGCAGCTTTAGAGTTAGCTCCTACAATGAGCAGTTCTTC. Translation gives CASSFRVSSYNEQFF.

This clonotype was counted a few times. The chain has TRBV5-1 and TRBJ1-2; unclear D gene. The CDR3 has 13 amino acids. Germline-derived CDR1 and CDR2 are SGHRS and YFSETQ. V shed 1 base and J shed 6 bases, with 10 bases lying between them. The DNA of the CDR3 is TGCGCCAGCAGCTTGTTTTCCCGCGATGGCTACACCTTC. The encoded protein is CASSLFSRDGYTF.

This clonotype was recorded at least ten times. The chain links TRBV20-1 to TRBJ2-7, with D possibly being TRBD1 (6 bases). Germline V lookup: CDR1 DFQATT, CDR2 SNEGSKA (reference sequence). The V end was cut by 3 bases, the J end by 4 bases, with 16 bases between. The CDR3 has 14 residues. The CDR3: CSASEQGWGYEQYF. The CDR3 DNA is TGCAGTGCTAGTGAACAGGGCTGGGGTTACGAGCAGTACTTC.

To note about this clonotype: One junction end does not reproduce the germline sequence, and a read error may be involved. V and J are TRBV12-3 or TRBV12-4 and TRBJ1-5; 10 nucleotides match TRBD1. The CDR3 extends over 14 amino acids. The CDR3: CASSRDRGNQPPHF. CDR3 DNA sequence: TGTGCCAGCAGCCGGGACAGGGGAAATCAGCCCCCGCATTTT.

In its sample, this clonotype was seen many times. The rearrangement uses TRBV20-1 and TRBJ1-1; tentatively, D is TRBD1 (6 bases). Looked up from germline, CDR1 is DFQATT and CDR2 is SNEGSKA (reference sequence). This CDR3 has 16 residues. V was cut by 6 bases and J by 0 bases, with 20 bases left in between. The chain's CDR3 is CSARTWTATMNTEAFF. CDR3 bases: TGCAGTGCCCGGACGTGGACAGCGACCATGAACACTGAAGCTTTCTTT.

There are many counts of this clonotype. CDR3 nucleotide sequence: TGCAGTGCTAGAGTTCTCAGGACTAGCGGGAATAGTGCCTACAATGAGCAGTTCTTC. It yields the protein CSARVLRTSGNSAYNEQFF. The chain links TRBV20-1 to TRBJ2-1, with 12 nucleotides matching TRBD2. Germline V lookup: CDR1 DFQATT, CDR2 SNEGSKA (reference sequence). V was clipped by 1 base and J by 2 bases; unmatched bases: 12. The CDR3 is made up of 19 amino acids.

This clonotype was recorded at least ten times. This chain links TRBV18 with TRBJ2-1, with 9 bases identical to TRBD2. V dropped 3 bases and J dropped 7; count of bases not matched to a gene: 4. CDR1 KGHSH and CDR2 LQKENI come from the germline V gene. The CDR3 runs to 14 residues. CDR3 residues: CASSPWTSANEQFF. CDR3 nucleotide sequence: TGTGCCAGCTCACCTTGGACTAGCGCAAATGAGCAGTTCTTC.

Ten or more counts support this clonotype. Here the CDR3 reads CASSLVQQGTDTQYF. The CDR3 region has the DNA TGTGCCAGCAGCTTAGTTCAACAGGGGACAGATACGCAGTATTTT. The chain uses TRBV7-6 and TRBJ2-3, with 7 bases lining up with TRBD1. The germline V gene encodes CDR1 SGHVS and CDR2 FNYEAQ. J gave up 3 bases and V 1 base, and 4 bases lay outside the gene matches. The CDR3 length is 15 residues.